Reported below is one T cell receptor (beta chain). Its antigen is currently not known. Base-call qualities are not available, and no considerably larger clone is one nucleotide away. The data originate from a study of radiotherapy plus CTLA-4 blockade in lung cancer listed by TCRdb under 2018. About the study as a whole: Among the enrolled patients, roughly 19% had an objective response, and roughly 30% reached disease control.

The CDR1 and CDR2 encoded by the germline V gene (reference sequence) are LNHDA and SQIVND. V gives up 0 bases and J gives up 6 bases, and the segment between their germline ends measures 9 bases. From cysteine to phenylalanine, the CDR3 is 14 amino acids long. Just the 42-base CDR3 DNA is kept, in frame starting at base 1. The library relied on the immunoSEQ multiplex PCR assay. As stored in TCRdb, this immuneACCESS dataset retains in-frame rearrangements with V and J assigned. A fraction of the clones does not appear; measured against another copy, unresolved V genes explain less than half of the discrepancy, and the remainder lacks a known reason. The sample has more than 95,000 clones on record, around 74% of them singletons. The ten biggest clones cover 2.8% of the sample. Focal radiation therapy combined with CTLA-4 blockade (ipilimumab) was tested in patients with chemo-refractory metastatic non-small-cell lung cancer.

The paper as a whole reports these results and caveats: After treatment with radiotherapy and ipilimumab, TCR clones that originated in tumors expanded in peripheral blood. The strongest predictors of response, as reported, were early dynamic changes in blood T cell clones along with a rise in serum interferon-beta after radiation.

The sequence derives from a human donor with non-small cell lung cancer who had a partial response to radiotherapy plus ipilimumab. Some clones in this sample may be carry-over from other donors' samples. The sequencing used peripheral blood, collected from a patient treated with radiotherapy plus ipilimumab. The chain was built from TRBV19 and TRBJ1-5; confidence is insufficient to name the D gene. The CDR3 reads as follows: CASSIDREAQPQHF. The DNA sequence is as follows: TGTGCCAGTAGTATAGATCGGGAGGCTCAGCCCCAGCATTTT.